These 24 T cell receptor beta chains came from one sample sequenced in a study of blood T cell repertoires in COVID-19. Assay: immunoSEQ multiplex PCR; the TCRdb copy retains only in-frame clones and omits some. In the table there are about 270,000 clones, roughly nine tenths of which are singletons. What was sequenced was peripheral blood. The receptors derive from a man in his forties who had recovered from COVID-19.

The chain combines TRBV9 with TRBJ1-1; D might be TRBD1 (5 bases). Germline loops: CDR1 SGDLS, CDR2 YYNGEE. CDR3 length: 14 residues. V lost 1 base and J lost 1, with 8 bases in between. CDR3 sequence reads: CASSVQGRNTEAFF. The DNA of the CDR3 is TGTGCCAGCAGCGTACAGGGTAGGAACACTGAAGCTTTCTTT.

The chain links TRBV24-1 to TRBJ1-1; TRBD1 aligns across 10 bases. The CDR3 runs 21 residues. Looked up from germline, CDR1 is KGHDR and CDR2 is SFDVKD. J lost 0 bases, V lost 1 base, and 16 bases had no gene match. The CDR3: CATSDFVIGTGVGLLNTEAFF. CDR3 bases: TGTGCCACCAGTGATTTCGTAATAGGGACAGGGGTAGGGCTTTTGAACACTGAAGCTTTCTTT.

J is TRBJ2-5 and V is TRBV15, with 7 bases fitting TRBD2. The V gene end was trimmed by 0 bases and the J gene end by 9 bases; junction bases not matched to a gene: 10. This CDR3 is built from 15 residues. Germline lookup yields CDR1 LNHNV and CDR2 YYDKDF (reference sequence). CDR3 DNA: TGTGCCACCAGCAGAGATGAAGTTGCGGGAGCCGCCCAGTACTTC. Amino acid sequence: CATSRDEVAGAAQYF.

This clone was detected once. V gene TRBV19 combines with J gene TRBJ1-1; the D gene is possibly TRBD1 (6 bases). Germline V gives CDR1 LNHDA, CDR2 SQIVND (reference sequence). Deletions cut 3 bases from V and 1 base from J, with 9 bases between. The CDR3 consists of 14 residues. CDR3 DNA sequence: TGTGCCAGTAGTATCATGGGACAGAACACTGAAGCTTTCTTT. It specifies CASSIMGQNTEAFF.

The CDR3, as DNA: TGTGCCTGGATTAGAGGGCGGGCACACCCCGGGGAGCTGTTTTTT. As protein: CAWIRGRAHPGELFF. This sequence joins TRBV30 and TRBJ2-2, with D perhaps matching TRBD2 (5 bases). This CDR3 has 15 amino acids. Germline values: CDR1 GTSNPN, CDR2 SVGIG (reference sequence). Trimming removed 4 bases from V and 6 bases from J, with 18 bases in between.

This sequence joins TRBV9 and TRBJ2-3, with D possibly matching TRBD1 (6 bases). The CDR3 runs to 14 residues. V shed 4 bases and J shed 2 bases, with 11 bases lying between them. Germline CDR1 and CDR2: SGDLS and YYNGEE. The CDR3 reads CASSTGTFTDTQYF. DNA for the CDR3: TGTGCCAGCAGCACCGGGACATTCACAGATACGCAGTATTTT.

The rearrangement joins TRBV30 to TRBJ2-7, with no clear D. Deletions cut 5 bases from V and 4 bases from J, with 12 bases between. This CDR3 has 12 amino acids. The germline V gene encodes CDR1 GTSNPN and CDR2 SVGIG (reference sequence). CDR3 nucleotides: TGTGCCTGGGCCCCTAACGGGTACGAGCAGTACTTC. This translates into CAWAPNGYEQYF.

This chain uses TRBV6-2 or TRBV6-3 with TRBJ1-1; 8 bases map to TRBD1. This CDR3 spans 16 amino acids. Germline-derived CDR1 and CDR2 are MNHEY and SVGEGT. V was clipped by 2 bases and J by 0 bases; unmatched bases: 5. CDR3 sequence reads: CASSYPRGRLNTEAFF. CDR3 bases: TGTGCCAGCAGTTACCCCAGGGGGCGCCTGAACACTGAAGCTTTCTTT.

V gene TRBV13 combines with J gene TRBJ2-7; D might be TRBD2 (5 bases). Per germline, CDR1 PRHDT and CDR2 FYEKMQ (reference sequence). Trimming shortened V by 4 bases and J by 5 bases, and 15 bases separated the two germline ends. This CDR3 has 14 residues. CDR3 coding DNA: TGTGCCAGCAGCTCCCGGACTCCGCCTAACGAGCAGTACTTC. Its protein is CASSSRTPPNEQYF.

The chain links TRBV30 to TRBJ2-7, with a weak D call TRBD2 (6 bases). The V gene lost 1 base and the J gene lost 5 bases, with 15 bases spanning the gap. Germline V gene lookup returns CDR1 GTSNPN and CDR2 SVGIG (reference sequence). The CDR3 totals 14 residues. CDR3 DNA: TGTGCCTGGAGTGGTTCAGGGAGGCAAGACGAGCAGTACTTC. It translates to CAWSGSGRQDEQYF. Variable domain in full (rest from reference TRBV30 and TRBJ2-7): SQTIHQWPATLVQPVGSPLSLECTVEGTSNPNLYWYRQAAGRGLQLLFYSVGIGQISSEVPQNLSASRPQDRQFILSSKKLLLSDSGFYLCAWSGSGRQDEQYFGPGTRLTVT.

This chain links TRBV6-5 with TRBJ2-7, with TRBD2 matching over 10 bases. Germline assignment: CDR1 MNHEY and CDR2 SVGAGI. J lost 4 bases, V lost 0 bases, and 6 bases had no gene match. This CDR3 comprises 16 residues. CDR3 in amino acids: CASSYSLAGAGYEQYF. In nucleotides, the CDR3 is TGTGCCAGCAGTTACTCTCTAGCGGGGGCTGGTTACGAGCAGTACTTC.

This sequence joins TRBV14 and TRBJ1-2, with D maybe TRBD1 (5 bases). CDR1 and CDR2 (germline): SGHDN, FVKESK. V lost 0 bases, J lost 7 bases, and 9 bases lay in between. This CDR3 has 13 residues. In nucleotides, the CDR3 is TGTGCCAGCAGCCAAGAGTTAAGGGGTGGCTACACCTTC. Its protein is CASSQELRGGYTF.

The chain carries TRBV11-2 and TRBJ2-1; TRBD1 matches 8 bases. The germline CDR1 and CDR2 sequences are SGHAT and FQNNGV. Losses at the gene ends were 5 bases for V and 7 bases for J; bases not matched to a gene: 10. CDR3 length: 15 amino acids. Here the CDR3 reads CASSRRQGRKNEQFF. CDR3 sequence (DNA): TGTGCCAGCAGCCGACGACAGGGGCGAAAGAATGAGCAGTTCTTC. Together with reference TRBV11-2 and TRBJ2-1, the CDR3 gives the full variable domain: EAGVAQSPRYKIIEKRQSVAFWCNPISGHATLYWYQQILGQGPKLLIQFQNNGVVDDSQLPKDRFSAERLKGVDSTLKIQPAKLEDSAVYLCASSRRQGRKNEQFFGPGTRLTVL.

The chain couples TRBV9 to TRBJ1-2; no definite D call. The CDR3 is 14 amino acids. Trimming took 4 bases from V and 2 from J, leaving 12 bases between them. Germline CDR1 and CDR2: SGDLS and YYNGEE. The CDR3 DNA sequence: TGTGCCAGCAGCCGGATAGGAGGGAACTATGGCTACACCTTC. Residues: CASSRIGGNYGYTF.

The J gene is TRBJ1-1, the V gene TRBV29-1; maybe TRBD1 (5 bases). V dropped 7 bases and J dropped 3 bases, with 18 bases sitting between them. This CDR3 contains 14 residues. Germline CDR1 and CDR2: SQVTM and ANQGSEA. Here the CDR3 reads CSATPVGVDTEAFF. In DNA form, the CDR3 reads TGCAGCGCCACTCCGGTAGGGGTAGACACTGAAGCTTTCTTT.

The chain has TRBV11-2 and TRBJ1-4; D unresolved. Germline CDR1 and CDR2: SGHAT and FQNNGV. Trimming stripped 4 bases from V and 0 bases from J, with 9 bases between. The CDR3 contains 15 residues. CDR3 loop: CASSSSTATNEKLFF. CDR3 DNA sequence: TGTGCCAGCAGCTCCTCGACTGCAACTAATGAAAAACTGTTTTTT.

This chain uses TRBV6-5 with TRBJ2-7, with 9 positions matching TRBD1. The germline gives CDR1 MNHEY, CDR2 SVGAGI. Losses at the gene ends were 6 bases for V and 2 bases for J; bases not matched to a gene: 5. The CDR3 runs to 14 residues. The CDR3 DNA is TGTGCCAGCAGGGATCACAGGGGGCCCTACGAGCAGTACTTC. Translated, it gives CASRDHRGPYEQYF.

The chain carries TRBV19 and TRBJ2-3, with unresolved D. The germline V and J ends were trimmed by 6 bases and 5 bases, with 15 bases remaining between them. Germline V CDR1 and CDR2: LNHDA, SQIVND (reference sequence). CDR3 length: 14 amino acids. CDR3 nucleotide sequence: TGTGCCAGTAGATCTACGCTTTTGCGAGATACGCAGTATTTT. Protein: CASRSTLLRDTQYF.

This chain connects TRBV4-1 to TRBJ1-5; D is possibly TRBD1 (5 bases). Per germline, CDR1 MGHRA and CDR2 YSYEKL. The V end was cut by 2 bases, the J end by 0 bases, with 11 bases between. The CDR3 extends over 16 amino acids. CDR3 sequence reads: CASSQWGGNSNQPQHF. The CDR3 coding sequence is TGCGCCAGCAGCCAATGGGGGGGGAATAGCAATCAGCCCCAGCATTTT.

The V gene is TRBV19, the J gene TRBJ1-6, with a possible D match to TRBD1 (6 bases). The germline V gene has CDR1 LNHDA and CDR2 SQIVND (reference sequence). V lost 6 bases, J lost 7 bases, and 19 bases lay in between. CDR3 length: 16 residues. The CDR3 DNA follows: TGTGCCAGTAGCGTCGGGACACGAAATTGGAATTCACCCCTCCACTTT. It translates to CASSVGTRNWNSPLHF.

This sequence joins TRBV5-1 and TRBJ1-2; 9 positions agree with TRBD1. Germline V lookup: CDR1 SGHRS, CDR2 YFSETQ. The J segment lost 1 base and the V segment lost 4 bases, leaving 5 bases of the junction unmatched. The CDR3 is 15 residues long. The CDR3 here is CASSPAGQGNYGYTF. CDR3 nucleotides: TGCGCCAGCAGCCCCGCGGGACAGGGTAACTATGGCTACACCTTC. The whole variable domain, remainder taken from reference TRBV5-1 and TRBJ1-2, is KAGVTQTPRYLIKTRGQQVTLSCSPISGHRSVSWYQQTPGQGLQFLFEYFSETQRNKGNFPGRFSGRQFSNSRSEMNVSTLELGDSALYLCASSPAGQGNYGYTFGSGTRLTVV.

The chain couples TRBV6-2 or TRBV6-3 to TRBJ2-7; D is perhaps TRBD1 (6 bases). V was trimmed by 4 bases and J by 2 bases, leaving 15 bases between them. CDR3 length: 15 amino acids. Germline V lookup: CDR1 MNHEY, CDR2 SVGEGT. The CDR3 protein is CASSSGHIPPYEQYF. The CDR3 coding sequence is TGTGCCAGCAGTTCGGGACACATACCCCCCTACGAGCAGTACTTC.

This chain joins TRBV27 and TRBJ2-2, with D possibly matching TRBD2 (6 bases). Trimming took off 6 bases at V and 1 base at J, with 12 bases between the two ends. There are 15 residues in the CDR3. In germline, CDR1 is MNHEY, CDR2 SMNVEV (reference sequence). The CDR3, as DNA: TGTGCCAGCAGGGGCCTCGGGGGGAACACCGGGGAGCTGTTTTTT. Its protein product is CASRGLGGNTGELFF.

The chain joins TRBV5-5 to TRBJ2-3; D remains unclear. Per germline, CDR1 SGHKS and CDR2 YYEKEE (reference sequence). The CDR3 extends over 12 amino acids. V was pared by 5 bases and J by 0 bases, with 4 bases between. CDR3 sequence (DNA): TGTGCCAGCAGTACTAGCACAGATACGCAGTATTTT. Translating it yields CASSTSTDTQYF.